A single sample is the source of the 20 T cell receptor beta chains below, sequenced in a study of T cells in Graves' hyperthyroidism and ophthalmopathy. TCR beta CDR3 regions were amplified from RNA. Carried out on the TCR CDR3, a first-round RT-PCR used the HTBI primer set. A single record per CDR3 protein comes from TCRdb applying MiXCR to the multiplex PCR reads. The sample holds roughly 420,000 distinct CDR3 sequences, 15% to 18% seen once. The specimen was blood. These receptor sequences come from a woman younger than 30 with Graves' hyperthyroidism.

This clonotype was detected ten times or more. The chain has TRBV2 and TRBJ1-1, with 8 bases aligning to TRBD1. With 0 bases clipped from V and 2 bases from J, the junction kept 5 bases outside the gene matches. The CDR3 runs 16 residues. From germline, CDR1 is SNHLY and CDR2 FYNNEI. In DNA, the CDR3 is TGTGCCAGCAGTGAAGCGCTTGGACAGGGTAACACTGAAGCTTTCTTT. It encodes CASSEALGQGNTEAFF.

This clonotype was recorded at least ten times. The V gene is TRBV28, the J gene TRBJ2-5; D is undetermined. Germline loops: CDR1 MDHEN, CDR2 SYDVKM. The V end was cut by 6 bases, the J end by 1 base, with 15 bases between. The CDR3 runs to 15 residues. CDR3 sequence (DNA): TGTGCCAGCAGACAAGATAATCCCGGCCAAGAGACCCAGTACTTC. The encoded protein is CASRQDNPGQETQYF.

V and J are TRBV5-5 and TRBJ2-3; D possibly corresponds to TRBD2 (5 bases). CDR3 length equals 16 residues. Trimming took 1 base from V and 3 from J, leaving 15 bases between them. The germline CDR1 and CDR2 sequences are SGHKS and YYEKEE (reference sequence). CDR3 nucleotide sequence: TGTGCCAGCAGCTTGTGGGGAAATAGACTAACAGATACGCAGTATTTT. Amino acid sequence: CASSLWGNRLTDTQYF.

This clonotype was detected many times. V and J are TRBV20-1 and TRBJ2-1; 8 nucleotides agree with TRBD1. Germline V gene lookup returns CDR1 DFQATT and CDR2 SNEGSKA (reference sequence). Trimming at V came to 3 bases and at J to 5 bases, leaving 6 bases not matched to a gene. The CDR3 runs to 14 residues. CDR3: CSASIGQGNNEQFF. CDR3 DNA sequence: TGCAGTGCTAGTATAGGACAGGGTAACAATGAGCAGTTCTTC.

This clonotype has at least ten counts. This chain uses TRBV28 with TRBJ1-5, with a tentative D call TRBD1 (6 bases). Germline V CDR1 and CDR2: MDHEN, SYDVKM. V was cut by 10 bases and J by 0 bases, with 13 bases left in between. The CDR3 has 14 amino acids. CDR3: CANRTVYSNQPQHF. The CDR3 DNA follows: TGTGCCAACAGGACAGTTTATAGCAATCAGCCCCAGCATTTT.

J is TRBJ2-1 and V is TRBV25-1, with D perhaps given as TRBD1 or TRBD2 (6 bases each). This CDR3 region has 13 residues. The V gene's germline CDR1 is MGHDK and CDR2 SYGVNS. V shed 7 bases and J shed 10 bases, with 17 bases lying between them. The chain's CDR3 is CASTEGGVVEQFF. CDR3 in DNA: TGTGCCAGCACCGAGGGGGGTGTCGTGGAGCAGTTCTTC. The entire variable domain, with the rest obtained from reference TRBV25-1 and TRBJ2-1, is as follows: EADIYQTPRYLVIGTGKKITLECSQTMGHDKMYWYQQDPGMELHLIHYSYGVNSTEKGDLSSESTVSRIRTEHFPLTLESARPSHTSQYLCASTEGGVVEQFFGPGTRLTVL.

This clonotype was picked up many times. The chain joins TRBV7-8 to TRBJ1-1, with TRBD1 as a possible D gene (5 bases). V lost 0 bases and J 0 bases, leaving 11 bases between the germline ends. This CDR3 spans 16 amino acids. The germline CDR1 and CDR2 sequences are SGHVS and FQNEAQ. The CDR3 is CASSLASGLMNTEAFF. DNA of the CDR3: TGTGCCAGCAGCTTAGCATCGGGACTCATGAACACTGAAGCTTTCTTT.

The sample holds many counts of this clonotype. V gene TRBV7-3 combines with J gene TRBJ1-5; D not certain. The CDR3 length is 15 residues. The V gene's germline CDR1 is SGHTA and CDR2 FQGTGA. Trimming took 0 bases from V and 1 from J, leaving 7 bases between them. The CDR3 protein is CASSLTGKSNQPQHF. CDR3 sequence (DNA): TGTGCCAGCAGCTTAACTGGGAAGAGCAATCAGCCCCAGCATTTT. The entire variable domain, with the rest obtained from reference TRBV7-3 and TRBJ1-5, is as follows: GAGVSQTPSNKVTEKGKYVELRCDPISGHTALYWYRQSLGQGPEFLIYFQGTGAADDSGLPNDRFFAVRPEGSVSTLKIQRTERGDSAVYLCASSLTGKSNQPQHFGDGTRLSIL.

This clonotype was seen a handful of times. The chain combines TRBV5-1 with TRBJ2-7; 9 positions match TRBD2. The CDR3 loop spans 18 amino acids. The V gene end was trimmed by 1 base and the J gene end by 1 base; junction bases not matched to a gene: 12. Per the germline V gene, CDR1 is SGHRS and CDR2 is YFSETQ. CDR3 amino acids: CASSLSVRGLASSYEQYF. The CDR3 DNA sequence: TGCGCCAGCAGCTTGTCGGTCCGGGGACTAGCATCTTCCTACGAGCAGTACTTC.

The chain combines TRBV20-1 with TRBJ2-5; 7 nucleotides line up with TRBD2. Germline CDR1 reads DFQATT; CDR2 reads SNEGSKA (reference sequence). V shed 2 bases and J 5 bases; nucleotides not matched to a gene: 17. The CDR3 totals 17 residues. The CDR3 is CSARLLKAAGDLETQYF. CDR3 in DNA: TGCAGTGCTAGACTCTTAAAGGCGGCGGGGGATCTCGAGACCCAGTACTTC.

This clonotype was counted ten times or more. The V and J genes are TRBV11-2 and TRBJ2-1; D gene uncertain. CDR3 length: 12 residues. V was shortened by 0 bases and J by 8 bases, with 5 bases between the two germline ends. Per the germline V gene, CDR1 is SGHAT and CDR2 is FQNNGV. The DNA for the CDR3 is TGTGCCAGCAGCTTAGATGAGTATGAGCAGTTCTTC. Translating gives CASSLDEYEQFF. Using reference TRBV11-2 and TRBJ2-1 for the parts outside the CDR3, the full variable domain is EAGVAQSPRYKIIEKRQSVAFWCNPISGHATLYWYQQILGQGPKLLIQFQNNGVVDDSQLPKDRFSAERLKGVDSTLKIQPAKLEDSAVYLCASSLDEYEQFFGPGTRLTVL.

This clonotype has ten or more counts. The chain employs TRBV7-2 and TRBJ2-1, with 10 bases lining up with TRBD1. V trimming: 5 bases; J trimming: 3 bases; junction bases outside the gene matches: 10. Per the germline V gene, CDR1 is SGHTA and CDR2 is FQGNSA. This CDR3 comprises 17 residues. The CDR3 is CASSPLPGQGFYNEQFF. Written as DNA, the CDR3 is TGTGCCAGCAGCCCTCTCCCGGGACAGGGGTTCTACAATGAGCAGTTCTTC.

This clonotype was seen many times. This chain links TRBV12-3 or TRBV12-4 with TRBJ2-5; D uncertain. There are 14 residues in the CDR3. V lost 6 bases and J 4 bases, leaving 15 bases between the germline ends. As DNA, the CDR3 is TGTGCCAGCAGCTACACCGACGGAGCAGAGACCCAGTACTTC. It translates to CASSYTDGAETQYF.

The V gene is TRBV5-5, the J gene TRBJ2-7; D possibly uses TRBD1 or TRBD2 (5 bases each). The CDR3 runs 15 residues. Germline V CDR1 and CDR2: SGHKS, YYEKEE (reference sequence). Trimming shortened V by 4 bases and J by 7 bases, and 21 bases separated the two germline ends. For the CDR3, the DNA is TGTGCCAGCAGCACCCTAGCCGGGACGGCGATGGAGCAGTACTTC. It specifies CASSTLAGTAMEQYF. Full variable domain (remainder filled in from reference TRBV5-5 and TRBJ2-7): DAGVTQSPTHLIKTRGQQVTLRCSPISGHKSVSWYQQVLGQGPQFIFQYYEKEERGRGNFPDRFSARQFPNYSSELNVNALLLGDSALYLCASSTLAGTAMEQYFGPGTRLTVT.

This clonotype was recorded a few times. This chain joins TRBV19 and TRBJ2-7; a possible D gene is TRBD2 (6 bases). The CDR3 has 11 amino acids. The germline V gene encodes CDR1 LNHDA and CDR2 SQIVND (reference sequence). The CDR3 DNA follows: TGTTGCGATCGGGGGTTCTACGAGCAGTACTTC. It encodes CCDRGFYEQYF. Complete variable domain (other parts from reference TRBV19 and TRBJ2-7): DGGITQSPKYLFRKEGQNVTLSCEQNLNHDAMYWYRQDPGQGLRLIYYSQIVNDFQKGDIAEGYSVSREKKESFPLTVTSAQKNPTAFYLCCDRGFYEQYFGPGTRLTVT.

The V gene is TRBV4-1, the J gene TRBJ1-1, with D maybe TRBD1 (5 bases). Trimming cost V 2 bases and J 4 bases, with 20 bases left between them. Germline loops: CDR1 MGHRA, CDR2 YSYEKL. This CDR3 region has 17 residues. The CDR3 region is CASSQPLRGERGTEAFF. The CDR3 DNA reads as TGCGCCAGCAGCCAACCTCTCCGGGGCGAGAGGGGCACTGAAGCTTTCTTT.

This clonotype has a handful of counts. This chain links TRBV27 with TRBJ2-1; 10 nucleotides agree with TRBD2. CDR1 and CDR2 (germline): MNHEY, SMNVEV (reference sequence). This CDR3 is built from 15 residues. The J segment lost 0 bases and the V segment lost 7 bases, leaving 3 bases of the junction unmatched. CDR3 bases: TGTGCCAGCAATAGCGGGGGGAGCTCCTACAATGAGCAGTTCTTC. Translated, it gives CASNSGGSSYNEQFF.

Ten or more counts support this clonotype. The chain employs TRBV7-3 and TRBJ2-7, with D possibly called TRBD1 or TRBD2 (6 bases each). V lost 2 bases to trimming and J lost 2 bases, with 10 bases between them. CDR3 size: 14 residues. Germline V lookup: CDR1 SGHTA, CDR2 FQGTGA. CDR3: CASSLSGDTYEQYF. The CDR3 bases are TGTGCCAGCAGCTTATCGGGGGACACCTACGAGCAGTACTTC.

This clonotype was seen a handful of times. The chain links TRBV9 to TRBJ2-1; D is ambiguous. Germline CDR1 and CDR2: SGDLS and YYNGEE. This CDR3 contains 14 residues. Trimming removed 0 bases at V and 2 bases at J, with 6 bases between. The CDR3 sequence is CASSVGAAYNEQFF. In DNA form, the CDR3 reads TGTGCCAGCAGCGTAGGGGCTGCCTACAATGAGCAGTTCTTC.

This clonotype showed up many times. The chain joins TRBV20-1 to TRBJ1-5; 9 bases align to TRBD1. The trim removed 0 bases at V and 0 bases at J, leaving 9 bases unmatched. The CDR3 spans 18 residues. Germline V gene sequence: CDR1 DFQATT, CDR2 SNEGSKA (reference sequence). The CDR3: CSARDLGQGVYSNQPQHF. The CDR3 bases are TGCAGTGCTAGAGATCTGGGACAGGGCGTATATAGCAATCAGCCCCAGCATTTT.